The clone carrying this T cell receptor (beta chain) was seen a single time. Its antigen remains unidentified. Sequencing used cDNA as its template, made by extracting RNA and reverse transcribing it. TCRdb's copy holds only in-frame clones and misses some; the assay was immunoSEQ multiplex PCR. The table lists fewer than 150,000 clones, roughly 61% of them singletons. The data derive from a study of CD8+ T cells in alopecia areata. For the study at large: Treatment comprised oral tofacitinib, 5 to 10 mg twice daily, in treated patients.

Findings and limits, study-wide: Greater clonality was observed in lesional scalp samples, especially alopecia totalis/universalis, versus normal scalp. The study also sequences resident alphabeta T cells of normal skin in scalp samples.

Trimming shortened V by 4 bases and J by 3 bases, and 7 bases separated the two germline ends. This CDR3 has 12 amino acids. The germline V gene has CDR1 LNHNV and CDR2 YYDKDF (reference sequence). Lesional scalp punch biopsies and peripheral blood came from alopecia areata patients. The sequenced sample was CD4+ T cells sorted from blood, obtained at week 0. The sequence came from a human donor with alopecia areata. The chain couples TRBV15 to TRBJ2-7, with D unresolved. The CDR3 loop reads CATSMRFYEQYF. CDR3 coding DNA: TGTGCCACCAGCATGAGATTCTACGAGCAGTACTTC. The whole variable domain, filled in from reference TRBV15 and TRBJ2-7, reads DAMVIQNPRYQVTQFGKPVTLSCSQTLNHNVMYWYQQKSSQAPKLLFHYYDKDFNNEADTPDNFQSRRPNTSFCFLDIRSPGLGDTAMYLCATSMRFYEQYFGPGTRLTVT.